The clone carrying this TCR beta chain was seen only once. What it binds is unknown. Unsorted PBMC replicate PCRs drew on 300 ng DNA, representing tens of thousands of T cell genomes. TCRdb keeps only in-frame clones here, not all; method: immunoSEQ multiplex PCR. The data contain hundreds of thousands of clones, over 65% of them seen just once; the ten biggest clones take up 10% to 15%. This sample stems from a study of shared clonotypes between healthy human individuals. General study points: Sampling covered nothing but blood. Tissue TCR repertoires likely differ from those found in blood.

Germline V gene sequence: CDR1 WNHNN, CDR2 SYGVQD (reference sequence). Germline trimming cut 3 bases from V and 6 bases from J; bases unmatched to any gene: 5. This CDR3 spans 15 amino acids. The genes are TRBV10-1 and TRBJ2-3; 11 bases align to TRBD2. Material: PBMCs. This clonotype was sampled from a woman in her thirties or forties in good health. Some clones in this sample may be carry-over from other donors' samples. The CDR3 DNA is TGCGCCAGCAGTGATAGACTAGCGGGATCGGATACGCAGTATTTT. Translating it yields CASSDRLAGSDTQYF.